The 20 T cell receptor beta chains below all came from one sample that was sequenced in a study of Graves' ophthalmopathy and Graves' hyperthyroidism. The study amplified TCR beta CDR3 regions using RNA transcripts. The first-round RT-PCR employed HTBI primers together with the Qiagen OneStep RT-PCR kit. A multiplex PCR was then performed as the second round. TCRdb re-analysed the multiplex PCR reads in MiXCR, keeping a single row per CDR3 protein. The table includes 240,000 or so distinct CDR3 sequences, around 42% detected once. The sequenced material came from peripheral blood. Source of these receptors: an adult man with Graves' ophthalmopathy.

This CDR3 is CASKRGSYEQYF. The CDR3 DNA is TGTGCCAGCAAACGCGGGAGCTACGAGCAGTACTTC. The rearrangement links TRBV7-9 to TRBJ2-7; 7 nucleotides line up with TRBD2. CDR3 length: 12 residues. Trimming removed 7 bases from V and 3 bases from J; junction bases left unmatched: 3. The germline CDR1 and CDR2 sequences are SEHNR and FQNEAQ (reference sequence).

This chain uses TRBV20-1 with TRBJ1-6; no reliable D call. The CDR3 contains 18 residues. CDR1 DFQATT and CDR2 SNEGSKA come from the germline V gene (reference sequence). Trimming shortened V by 1 base and J by 1 base, and 17 bases separated the two germline ends. CDR3 sequence: CSARVDRTGRSYNSPLHF. CDR3 nucleotide sequence: TGCAGTGCTAGAGTGGACCGGACGGGAAGGTCCTATAATTCACCCCTCCACTTT.

This clonotype has a single count. The chain couples TRBV5-1 to TRBJ2-7; 10 bases are shared with TRBD2. The CDR3 contains 16 residues. The V and J ends lost 0 bases and 5 bases, in that order; junction bases with no gene match: 8. CDR1 is SGHRS, CDR2 YFSETQ, per germline. The CDR3 nucleotides are TGCGCCAGCAGCTTGGAAACTAGCGGGATGGTCCACGAGCAGTACTTC. Translated, it gives CASSLETSGMVHEQYF.

The V gene is TRBV29-1, the J gene TRBJ1-1, with 11 bases identical to TRBD1. Looked up from germline, CDR1 is SQVTM and CDR2 is ANQGSEA. CDR3 length equals 16 residues. Unmatched junction bases numbered 7, after V lost 4 bases and J lost 0 bases. This chain's CDR3 is CSVGGQGVVMNTEAFF. The CDR3 coding sequence is TGCAGCGTTGGGGGACAGGGGGTCGTCATGAACACTGAAGCTTTCTTT.

This clonotype has a handful of counts. The gene calls are TRBV7-2 and TRBJ1-3; D ambiguous. The CDR3 has 15 amino acids. Per the germline V gene, CDR1 is SGHTA and CDR2 is FQGNSA. V dropped 7 bases and J dropped 0 bases, with 13 bases sitting between them. DNA of the CDR3: TGTGCCAGCATGACACTCCTCCACTCTGGAAACACCATATATTTT. It specifies CASMTLLHSGNTIYF.

The chain joins TRBV9 to TRBJ2-7; D might be TRBD1 or TRBD2, each matching 6 bases. From germline, CDR1 is SGDLS and CDR2 YYNGEE. Trimming took 4 bases from V and 5 from J, leaving 22 bases between them. This CDR3 has 16 residues. The CDR3 DNA is TGTGCCAGCAGCCGACCTCCCGGGGGCCCCATCGACGAGCAGTACTTC. Translated: CASSRPPGGPIDEQYF. Based on the CDR3 plus reference TRBV9 and TRBJ2-7, the full variable domain is DSGVTQTPKHLITATGQRVTLRCSPRSGDLSVYWYQQSLDQGLQFLIQYYNGEERAKGNILERFSAQQFPDLHSELNLSSLELGDSALYFCASSRPPGGPIDEQYFGPGTRLTVT.

The rearrangement links TRBV7-3 to TRBJ2-7; 14 bases are a match to TRBD2. The CDR3 length is 21 residues. The V and J ends lost 5 bases and 4 bases, in that order; junction bases with no gene match: 22. The germline V gene encodes CDR1 SGHTA and CDR2 FQGTGA. The CDR3 bases are TGTGCCAGCAGCGTTACTGGACTAGCGGGGGGTACCCTCGATCCGGGATACGAGCAGTACTTC. Protein product: CASSVTGLAGGTLDPGYEQYF.

A single count supports this clonotype. V is TRBV29-1 and J is TRBJ2-3, with 8 bases identical to TRBD1. The CDR3 spans 15 residues. Germline CDR1 reads SQVTM; CDR2 reads ANQGSEA. The junction had 8 bases not matched to a gene; V was cut back by 2 bases and J by 4 bases. The CDR3: CSVEPRDRWADTQYF. The CDR3 nucleotides are TGCAGCGTTGAACCCCGGGACAGGTGGGCAGATACGCAGTATTTT.

The V gene is TRBV5-5, the J gene TRBJ1-2; a weak D match, TRBD1 (5 bases). Trimming cost V 4 bases and J 6 bases, with 16 bases left between them. This CDR3 spans 14 amino acids. CDR1 SGHKS and CDR2 YYEKEE come from the germline V gene (reference sequence). The CDR3 is CASSEIGAHDGYTF. Here the CDR3 DNA reads TGTGCCAGCAGCGAAATAGGGGCACACGATGGCTACACCTTC.

V usage is TRBV5-8 and J usage is TRBJ2-5; the D gene could be TRBD1 or TRBD2 (5 bases each). CDR1 SGHTS and CDR2 YDEGEE come from the germline V gene. The CDR3 sequence is 17 residues long. V was pared by 2 bases and J by 1 base, with 18 bases between. The CDR3 DNA is TGTGCCAGCAGCTTAGATCGTAGGGACGTCCTCCAAGAGACCCAGTACTTC. Residues: CASSLDRRDVLQETQYF. Using reference TRBV5-8 and TRBJ2-5 for the parts outside the CDR3, the full variable domain is EAGVTQSPTHLIKTRGQQATLRCSPISGHTSVYWYQQALGLGLQFLLWYDEGEERNRGNFPPRFSGRQFPNYSSELNVNALELEDSALYLCASSLDRRDVLQETQYFGPGTRLLVL.

In nucleotides, the CDR3 is TGTGCCAGCACTCGGGGGACAGGGGCCAGCAAGCCCCAGCATTTT. Amino acids: CASTRGTGASKPQHF. The gene calls are TRBV2 and TRBJ1-5; TRBD1 agrees at 10 bases. Germline CDR1 and CDR2: SNHLY and FYNNEI. V trimming: 7 bases; J trimming: 8 bases; junction bases outside the gene matches: 11. This CDR3 contains 15 residues.

About this clonotype itself: Germline and junction disagree at one end, which may indicate a read error. This chain uses TRBV7-9 with TRBJ1-4; D possibly corresponds to TRBD1 (5 bases). The CDR3 loop spans 12 amino acids. Germline loops: CDR1 SEHNR, CDR2 FQNEAQ (reference sequence). The CDR3 reads CASSLGDSQLFF. In DNA, the CDR3 is TGCGCCAGCAGCTTGGGCGACAGCCAACTGTTTTTT.

The chain couples TRBV7-8 to TRBJ1-1, with D maybe TRBD1 (5 bases). This CDR3 spans 14 amino acids. The germline V and J ends were trimmed by 2 bases and 7 bases, with 14 bases remaining between them. Germline V CDR1 and CDR2: SGHVS, FQNEAQ. This CDR3 is CASSLRGPKDEAFF. The DNA for the CDR3 is TGTGCCAGCAGCTTACGGGGACCCAAGGATGAAGCTTTCTTT.

This clonotype was found a few times. The chain employs TRBV29-1 and TRBJ1-1; tentative D call: TRBD1 (6 bases). CDR1 is SQVTM, CDR2 ANQGSEA, per germline. The CDR3 contains 14 residues. The V and J ends lost 0 bases and 3 bases respectively, with 11 bases between them. CDR3 coding DNA: TGCAGCGTTGAAGATCTAGGGGGTTACACTGAAGCTTTCTTT. Its translation: CSVEDLGGYTEAFF. Looking up the rest from reference TRBV29-1 and TRBJ1-1 gives the full variable domain: SAVISQKPSRDICQRGTSLTIQCQVDSQVTMMFWYRQQPGQSLTLIATANQGSEATYESGFVIDKFPISRPNLTFSTLTVSNMSPEDSSIYLCSVEDLGGYTEAFFGQGTRLTVV.

The chain uses TRBV12-3 or TRBV12-4 and TRBJ1-3; D is ambiguous. Trimming took 7 bases from V and 0 from J, leaving 19 bases between them. This CDR3 comprises 17 residues. CDR3 loop: CASIQISPPLSGNTIYF. The CDR3 DNA reads TGTGCCAGCATTCAAATCTCCCCTCCTCTCTCTGGAAACACCATATATTTT.

The CDR3 DNA is TGTGCCACCAGTGAGCGTTTTCTAGCGGACCCGAACACCGGGGAGCTGTTTTTT. Amino acid sequence: CATSERFLADPNTGELFF. V gene TRBV24-1 combines with J gene TRBJ2-2; 7 nucleotides match TRBD2. Per germline, CDR1 KGHDR and CDR2 SFDVKD. The CDR3 contains 18 residues. Trimming at V came to 4 bases and at J to 0 bases, leaving 10 bases not matched to a gene.

The CDR3 protein is CASSSEGELFF. In DNA form, the CDR3 reads TGTGCCAGCAGCTCCGAGGGGGAGCTGTTTTTT. This chain links TRBV7-9 with TRBJ2-2; no firm D call. Germline CDR1 and CDR2: SEHNR and FQNEAQ (reference sequence). V was cut by 4 bases and J by 8 bases, with 5 bases left in between. The CDR3 covers 11 residues.

The V gene is TRBV5-1, the J gene TRBJ2-7; 10 positions match TRBD2. The CDR3 covers 14 residues. The V gene end was trimmed by 4 bases and the J gene end by 4 bases; junction bases not matched to a gene: 5. Germline CDR1 and CDR2: SGHRS and YFSETQ. The CDR3 sequence: CASSAVTSGYEQYF. The CDR3 coding sequence is TGCGCCAGCAGCGCTGTGACTAGCGGGTACGAGCAGTACTTC.

The genes are TRBV9 and TRBJ1-3, with 8 bases fitting TRBD1. This CDR3 has 16 residues. V shed 3 bases, J shed 0 bases, and the junction held 5 bases outside the gene matches. CDR1 is SGDLS and CDR2 is YYNGEE in the germline V gene. The CDR3 nucleotides are TGTGCCAGCAGCGCTCTGGGACAGGTCTCTGGAAACACCATATATTTT. This encodes CASSALGQVSGNTIYF.

The rearrangement links TRBV15 to TRBJ2-7, with TRBD2 identical over 10 bases. The CDR3 loop spans 14 amino acids. Germline values: CDR1 LNHNV, CDR2 YYDKDF (reference sequence). Trimming cost V 2 bases and J 6 bases; bases outside gene matches: 4. CDR3 protein: CATSRPGLAIEQYF. CDR3 nucleotide sequence: TGTGCCACCAGCAGACCGGGACTAGCGATCGAGCAGTACTTC.